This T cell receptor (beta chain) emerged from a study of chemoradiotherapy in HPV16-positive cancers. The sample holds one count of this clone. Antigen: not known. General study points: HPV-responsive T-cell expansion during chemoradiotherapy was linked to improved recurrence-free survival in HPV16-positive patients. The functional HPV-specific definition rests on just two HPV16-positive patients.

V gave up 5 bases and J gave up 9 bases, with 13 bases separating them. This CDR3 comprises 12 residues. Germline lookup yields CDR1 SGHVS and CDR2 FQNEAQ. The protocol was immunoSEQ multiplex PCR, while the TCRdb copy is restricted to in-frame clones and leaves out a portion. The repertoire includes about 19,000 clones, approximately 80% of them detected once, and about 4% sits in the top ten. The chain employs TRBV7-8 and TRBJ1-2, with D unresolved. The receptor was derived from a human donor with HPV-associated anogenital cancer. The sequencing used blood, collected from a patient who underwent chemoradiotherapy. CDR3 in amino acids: CASSHDTWSYTF. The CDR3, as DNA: TGTGCCAGCAGCCACGATACTTGGAGCTACACCTTC.